This TCR beta chain comes out of a study of CD8 T cells in Susac syndrome. After extraction with the RNeasy kit, roughly 0.45 to 1 ug of the RNA was reverse transcribed using random hexamers. immunoSEQ multiplex PCR amplified TCR beta CDR3 across 54 Vbeta, 13 Jbeta. From the immunoSEQ multiplex PCR reads, TCRdb called clonotypes with MiXCR, one entry per CDR3 protein. The sample holds some 150,000 distinct CDR3 sequences; roughly 95% are singletons and the top ten take over 0.07%. The CDR3 covers 17 residues. V was cut by 0 bases and J by 3 bases, with 15 bases left in between. Germline V lookup: CDR1 KGHSH, CDR2 LQKENI.

Sequencing was performed on CD4+ T cells from PBMCs. This TCR derives from a human donor in good health. This chain joins TRBV18 and TRBJ1-5; no clear D. CDR3 sequence: CASSPPGQGFPNQPQHF. The CDR3 DNA reads as TGTGCCAGCTCACCACCCGGTCAAGGTTTTCCCAATCAGCCCCAGCATTTT.